The present T cell receptor (beta chain) was sequenced within a study of cytomegalovirus exposure and HLA in healthy donors. Study-level results: In a later analysis, a genetic analysis reported fewer productive-TCR N-insertions in an Asian-associated ancestry cluster than the cohort average.

Each donor was healthy, and each was a bone marrow donor. CDR3 size: 13 residues. Germline assignment: CDR1 SGHNT and CDR2 YYREEE (reference sequence). The V gene lost 7 bases and the J gene lost 1 base, with 10 bases spanning the gap. About this clone itself: The antigen is unknown.

The PCR contained 60 Vbeta and 13 Jbeta primers. Here immunoSEQ multiplex PCR was the method, and the copy in TCRdb shows in-frame clones only, minus some. Of 95,000 or so clones in the sample, around 70% were seen once. The receptor was isolated from a woman between 45 and 60 years old in good health and CMV-seropositive. The rearrangement uses TRBV5-4 and TRBJ2-3; a weak D match, TRBD2 (5 bases). Sequences were obtained from PBMCs. In DNA, the CDR3 is TGTGCCAGCCGGACTCATGGCACAGATACGCAGTATTTT. Amino acid sequence: CASRTHGTDTQYF.